The T cell receptor (beta chain) under discussion was sequenced for a study of cytomegalovirus exposure and HLA in healthy donors. CDR3 size: 15 residues. CDR1 and CDR2 from the germline V gene are SGHTA and FQGNSA. The V end was cut by 4 bases, the J end by 0 bases, with 9 bases between. PCR employed 60 Vbeta and 13 Jbeta primers. In the authors' workflow: The authors later counted 75 million to 90 million unique TCR beta chains, about 11 million of them shared. The repertoire was sequenced with immunoSEQ multiplex PCR; TCRdb's copy has only in-frame clones and lacks some. V and J calls and clone size are copied from that table; D and trimming were computed from the DNA. The profile shows about 94,000 clones, about 80% of them singletons. As regards this clone: Its antigen remains unidentified.

Whole-study results and caveats: Confirmation in vitro established that a few CMV-associated chains were specific for CMV antigens. Further analysis was carried out later, and it showed several of the most significant clusters appearing linked to common viral pathogens.

The sequenced sample was PBMCs. The receptor was isolated from a male donor in good health and CMV-seronegative. The chain recombines TRBV7-2 with TRBJ1-4, with D possibly being TRBD1 (5 bases). CDR3 nucleotides: TGTGCCAGCAGCTCGCAGACAGCAACTAATGAAAAACTGTTTTTT. It yields the protein CASSSQTATNEKLFF.